This TCR beta chain was profiled in a study of T cells in localized non-small cell lung cancer (dated by TCRdb to about 2020). Looking at the study overall: T cell repertoires of 200 to 250 early-stage NSCLC patients were analyzed, with tumors being compared against uninvolved tumor-adjacent lungs. The cohort consisted of roughly 240 treatment-naive NSCLC patients whose localized lung tumors had been resected. The mean age of the NSCLC patients was under 70 years, with 120 to 150 men and over 100 women. General findings and caveats noted by the study authors: Higher blood T cell density associated with longer overall survival, while higher adjacent-lung clonality associated with shorter survival. Because multi-region tumor sequencing was not done, intratumor heterogeneity could not be ruled out. The highest T cell clonality was observed in uninvolved tumor-adjacent lung, where clonality exceeded that of tumor, suggesting that antigenic responses were more focused in uninvolved tumor-adjacent lung. Because the study design was exploratory, TCR variables were selected using unadjusted p-values without false-discovery rate correction. A median of 57 of the top 100 tumor clones turned up in the paired uninvolved adjacent lung, and some 27 of those clones also ranked among the top 100 of that same adjacent lung.

Points on this clone: Its antigen is currently not known. Per-nucleotide qualities are absent, and no much larger clonotype sits a single base away.

The CDR3 goes from the cysteine to the phenylalanine over 15 residues. Kept here is only the CDR3 DNA, which spans 45 bases and is read in frame from base 1. V loses 6 bases of germline sequence and J loses 0 bases, and the interval between the two ends is 11 bases. The germline V gene gives CDR1 as SNHLY and CDR2 as FYNNEI. At diagnosis, tumor, uninvolved tumor-adjacent lung and peripheral blood were collected and then preserved as a mix of FFPE and fresh-frozen material. Blood samples were analyzed as peripheral blood mononuclear cells for TCR repertoire profiling. TCR beta CDR3 regions were sequenced from DNA using the immunoSEQ Assay. Per the source publication's procedure: T cell density was computed as TCR beta template counts normalized to usable DNA estimated by amplifying housekeeping genes. Richness was estimated with the preseqR package, extrapolating to 400,000 templates for PBMC samples and 120,000 templates for tissue samples. Clonality was taken to be one minus Pielou's evenness. To identify tissue-enriched TCRs, differential abundance testing was run on productive amino-acid clonotypes with a minimum total count of 5 and an alpha of 0.1. The Jaccard Index and the Morisita Overlap Index were used to quantify repertoire overlap between compartments. TCR beta CDR3s were clustered by GLIPH together with public tetramer-defined viral CDR3s, and at least three viral sequences plus V-gene enrichment were required for viral motifs. Entries here come from immuneACCESS through TCRdb and include only in-frame sequences with V and J called. Some clones fail to appear in such tables; in the studies checked, an unresolved V gene covers under half of the shortfall, and the cause of the remainder is unknown. That table furnishes V, J and clone size, whereas the DNA furnished D and trimming. Recorded for this sample are tens of thousands of clones; over 75% of them occurred a single time. Together, the top ten hold 9.5% of the sample.

The receptor chain draws on TRBV2 and TRBJ1-4; the D gene cannot be resolved reliably. The TCR was taken from a female donor over 55 with stage I lung adenocarcinoma. The sequencing used peripheral blood, collected before any cancer treatment. The CDR3 reads CASSQRTATNEKLFF. The nucleotide sequence is given as TGTGCCAGCAGCCAGAGGACCGCAACTAATGAAAAACTGTTTTTT. Reference TRBV2 and TRBJ1-4 genes cover what lies past the CDR3, so the full variable domain is EPEVTQTPSHQVTQMGQEVILRCVPISNHLYFYWYRQILGQKVEFLVSFYNNEISEKSEIFDDQFSVERPDGSNFTLKIRSTKLEDSAMYFCASSQRTATNEKLFFGSGTQLSVL.